The 22 T cell receptor beta chains in this list originate from one sample, sequenced in a study of fetal regulatory T cell absence and autoimmunity. Data came from immunoSEQ multiplex PCR; TCRdb stores just in-frame clones and leaves some out. Of around 100,000 clones listed, about two thirds were seen once; the top ten hold 2%. Sequenced input: pancreas tissue. The receptors come from a male donor with IPEX syndrome.

V usage is TRBV6-1 and J usage is TRBJ1-2, with TRBD1 identical over 7 bases. CDR1 is MNHNS, CDR2 SASEGT, per germline. This CDR3 is 13 amino acids long. With V trimmed by 5 bases and J by 4 bases, 4 bases remained unmatched. CDR3 coding DNA: TGTGCCAGCAGTCACGACAGGGTCTATGGCTACACCTTC. The encoded protein is CASSHDRVYGYTF.

This sequence joins TRBV27 and TRBJ2-7; D not resolved. In germline, CDR1 is MNHEY, CDR2 SMNVEV (reference sequence). The CDR3 consists of 13 residues. With 2 bases removed from V and 0 bases from J, the gap between germline ends came to 5 bases. The CDR3 loop is CASSLTHSYEQYF. In nucleotides, the CDR3 is TGTGCCAGCAGTTTAACCCACTCCTACGAGCAGTACTTC.

The gene calls are TRBV10-3 and TRBJ2-1, with 7 bases fitting TRBD1. The CDR3 has 15 amino acids. Germline V gives CDR1 ENHRY, CDR2 SYGVKD. With V trimmed by 11 bases and J by 0 bases, 10 bases remained unmatched. The CDR3 sequence is CAADRRLISYNEQFF. CDR3 nucleotides: TGTGCCGCGGACAGGCGGTTAATCTCCTACAATGAGCAGTTCTTC.

The chain combines TRBV9 with TRBJ1-3, with D perhaps matching TRBD1 (5 bases). Germline V gene data show CDR1 as SGDLS and CDR2 as YYNGEE. The CDR3 is 16 residues long. Trimming shortened V by 0 bases and J by 1 base, and 11 bases separated the two germline ends. The CDR3 here is CASSVDFRQSGNTIYF. The CDR3 bases are TGTGCCAGCAGCGTAGATTTTAGACAGTCTGGAAACACCATATATTTT.

This clone has just one count. This rearrangement joins TRBV9 to TRBJ2-3, with D maybe TRBD2 (6 bases). The V gene's germline CDR1 is SGDLS and CDR2 YYNGEE. V shed 2 bases and J shed 2 bases, with 9 bases lying between them. This CDR3 spans 14 amino acids. The CDR3 DNA reads as TGTGCCAGCAGCGTCACTAGCCTCACAGATACGCAGTATTTT. Its translation is CASSVTSLTDTQYF.

The rearrangement joins TRBV9 to TRBJ2-5; TRBD1 aligns across 10 bases. The CDR3 covers 15 residues. V trimming: 2 bases; J trimming: 4 bases; junction bases outside the gene matches: 5. Germline V gene sequence: CDR1 SGDLS, CDR2 YYNGEE. Here the CDR3 DNA reads TGTGCCAGCAGCGTCGGGACAGGGGAGGTAGAGACCCAGTACTTC. As protein: CASSVGTGEVETQYF.

This clone was seen a few times. V and J are TRBV20-1 and TRBJ1-2; D remains ambiguous. The CDR3 is 11 amino acids. CDR1 is DFQATT and CDR2 is SNEGSKA in the germline V gene (reference sequence). Trimming stripped 4 bases from V and 14 bases from J, with 17 bases between. The CDR3 sequence is CSAKEQTEYTF. The CDR3 nucleotides read TGCAGTGCTAAGGAGCAGACCGAATATACCTTC.

In the case of this clone: It may be a read error: a sequence one base away is much more abundant. The V call is TRBV5-4, the J call TRBJ1-1; D uncertain. The ends were cut back, 0 bases at V and 1 base at J, with 4 bases in the middle. Germline-derived CDR1 and CDR2 are SGHNT and YYREEE (reference sequence). There are 13 residues in the CDR3. The CDR3 loop is CASSLGANTEAFF. The CDR3 DNA sequence: TGTGCCAGCAGCTTGGGGGCGAACACTGAAGCTTTCTTT.

The J gene is TRBJ2-5, the V gene TRBV7-8, with 11 bases fitting TRBD2. The CDR3 is 16 residues long. The V and J ends lost 5 bases and 2 bases, in that order; junction bases with no gene match: 7. CDR1 is SGHVS, CDR2 FQNEAQ, per germline. CDR3 sequence reads: CASSPTGTSGQETQYF. DNA for the CDR3: TGTGCCAGCAGCCCTACCGGGACTAGCGGACAAGAGACCCAGTACTTC. The complete variable domain, with remaining parts taken from reference TRBV7-8 and TRBJ2-5, reads GAGVSQSPRYKVAKRGQDVALRCDPISGHVSLFWYQQALGQGPEFLTYFQNEAQLDKSGLPSDRFFAERPEGSVSTLKIQRTQQEDSAVYLCASSPTGTSGQETQYFGPGTRLLVL.

This clone was seen a single time. The chain employs TRBV4-1 and TRBJ2-5, with 8 positions matching TRBD2. With V trimmed by 1 base and J by 4 bases, 5 bases remained unmatched. Per the germline V gene, CDR1 is MGHRA and CDR2 is YSYEKL. The CDR3 loop spans 15 amino acids. The CDR3 sequence is CASSQAGGPGETQYF. The CDR3 DNA reads TGCGCCAGCAGCCAAGCGGGGGGGCCCGGAGAGACCCAGTACTTC.

This sequence joins TRBV7-9 and TRBJ2-5; the D gene is possibly TRBD1 (6 bases). The V gene lost 2 bases and the J gene lost 4 bases, with 14 bases spanning the gap. CDR3 length equals 15 residues. Germline V CDR1 and CDR2: SEHNR, FQNEAQ (reference sequence). CDR3 region: CASSLTRTATETQYF. CDR3 DNA sequence: TGTGCCAGCAGCTTAACCCGGACAGCGACAGAGACCCAGTACTTC.

This clone was seen a handful of times. In DNA form, the CDR3 reads TGTGCCACCAGCAGAGATGGACATAATTCACCCCTCCACTTT. Translating gives CATSRDGHNSPLHF. The genes are TRBV15 and TRBJ1-6; D unclear. Germline-derived CDR1 and CDR2 are LNHNV and YYDKDF (reference sequence). The CDR3 has 14 amino acids. V was clipped by 0 bases and J by 5 bases, with 5 bases between them.

In this sample, this clone turned up a few times. This chain links TRBV4-1 with TRBJ2-7, with TRBD1 matching 7 bases. Germline loops: CDR1 MGHRA, CDR2 YSYEKL. Trimming removed 4 bases from V and 7 bases from J; junction bases left unmatched: 7. The CDR3 extends over 13 amino acids. The CDR3 sequence is CASSRPTGQEQYF. The CDR3, as DNA: TGCGCCAGCAGCCGGCCGACAGGGCAAGAGCAGTACTTC.

The rearrangement links TRBV11-3 to TRBJ2-7, with TRBD2 matching 11 bases. CDR3 length equals 15 residues. Germline V gives CDR1 SGHNT, CDR2 YENEEA. V lost 5 bases, J lost 0 bases, and 3 bases stayed unmatched. The CDR3 sequence: CASSAGTSGSYEQYF. DNA for the CDR3: TGTGCCAGCAGCGCCGGGACTAGCGGCTCCTACGAGCAGTACTTC.

V and J are TRBV19 and TRBJ1-3, with TRBD1 as a possible D gene (6 bases). Germline loops: CDR1 LNHDA, CDR2 SQIVND (reference sequence). Trimming pared 6 bases from V and 0 bases from J, leaving 6 bases between. This CDR3 region has 13 residues. CDR3 residues: CASRDSSGNTIYF. The CDR3 nucleotides read TGTGCCAGTAGGGACAGCTCTGGAAACACCATATATTTT. Full variable domain (rest looked up from reference TRBV19 and TRBJ1-3): DGGITQSPKYLFRKEGQNVTLSCEQNLNHDAMYWYRQDPGQGLRLIYYSQIVNDFQKGDIAEGYSVSREKKESFPLTVTSAQKNPTAFYLCASRDSSGNTIYFGEGSWLTVV.

CDR3 amino acids: CASSFFQGGYEQYF. The CDR3 coding sequence is TGTGCCAGCAGCTTCTTCCAGGGAGGCTACGAGCAGTACTTC. The chain links TRBV6-1 to TRBJ2-7; tentative D call: TRBD2 (6 bases). The germline V and J ends were trimmed by 6 bases and 3 bases, with 15 bases remaining between them. This CDR3 has 14 residues. Germline CDR1 is MNHNS and CDR2 is SASEGT.

Only a few counts were recorded for this clone. CDR3 region: CASTHRYEQYF. CDR3 nucleotide sequence: TGTGCCAGCACCCACCGCTACGAGCAGTACTTC. J is TRBJ2-7 and V is TRBV21-1. TRBV21-1 corresponds to a pseudogene. The CDR3 is made up of 11 amino acids.

The chain is built from TRBV27 and TRBJ1-2; no clear D. CDR1 and CDR2 from the germline V gene are MNHEY and SMNVEV (reference sequence). CDR3 length: 20 residues. V lost 4 bases and J lost 1, with 28 bases in between. CDR3 bases: TGTGCCAGCAGTTCAAAATATTCATATTTCGACGGCTTTTTTAACTATGGCTACACCTTC. Protein: CASSSKYSYFDGFFNYGYTF.

The V gene is TRBV7-6, the J gene TRBJ2-7, with 10 bases fitting TRBD2. V was pared by 5 bases and J by 2 bases, with 9 bases of the junction left unmatched. This CDR3 is 16 amino acids long. Germline CDR1 and CDR2: SGHVS and FNYEAQ. The CDR3 reads CASSPGGLADPYEQYF. As DNA, the CDR3 is TGTGCCAGCAGCCCAGGCGGACTAGCGGACCCCTACGAGCAGTACTTC. Filled out from reference TRBV7-6 and TRBJ2-7, the complete variable domain reads GAGVSQSPRYKVTKRGQDVALRCDPISGHVSLYWYRQALGQGPEFLTYFNYEAQQDKSGLPNDRFSAERPEGSISTLTIQRTEQRDSAMYRCASSPGGLADPYEQYFGPGTRLTVT.

The chain carries TRBV4-1 and TRBJ2-3; D uncertain. With 2 bases removed from V and 0 bases from J, the gap between germline ends came to 12 bases. The germline CDR1 and CDR2 sequences are MGHRA and YSYEKL. The CDR3 runs to 16 residues. In DNA, the CDR3 is TGCGCCAGCAGCCAAATCTTCCCCTCTAGCACAGATACGCAGTATTTT. Translating it yields CASSQIFPSSTDTQYF.

This chain connects TRBV5-4 to TRBJ1-1; D is uncertain. Between the trimmed V and J ends, which lost 0 bases and 1 base, there was a span of 4 bases. CDR1 SGHNT and CDR2 YYREEE come from the germline V gene (reference sequence). The CDR3 spans 13 residues. CDR3 sequence reads: CASSLDPNTEAFF. The CDR3 bases are TGTGCCAGCAGCTTGGACCCGAACACTGAAGCTTTCTTT.

This chain uses TRBV6-9 with TRBJ1-2; 9 positions match TRBD1. V lost 7 bases, J lost 5 bases, and 14 bases stayed unmatched. CDR1 is MNHGY and CDR2 is SVAAGI in the germline V gene. The CDR3 loop spans 16 amino acids. The DNA for the CDR3 is TGTGCCAGCACTTCGGGTGGGACAGGGACTCTTTATGGCTACACCTTC. It codes for CASTSGGTGTLYGYTF.